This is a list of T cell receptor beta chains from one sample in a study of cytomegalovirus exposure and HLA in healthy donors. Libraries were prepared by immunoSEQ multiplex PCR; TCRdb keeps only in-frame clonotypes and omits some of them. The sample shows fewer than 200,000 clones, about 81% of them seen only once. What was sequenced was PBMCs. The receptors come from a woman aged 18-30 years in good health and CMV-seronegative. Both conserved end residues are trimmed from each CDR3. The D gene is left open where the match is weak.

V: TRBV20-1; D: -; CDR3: SAGPGGQH
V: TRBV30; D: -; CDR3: AWSNPSMWWEQF
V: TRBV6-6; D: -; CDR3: ASSYVGTSYEQY
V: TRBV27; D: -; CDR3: ASSLFGGGGYT
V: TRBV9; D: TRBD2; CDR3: ASSVEASGGAYTQY
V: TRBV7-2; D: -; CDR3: ASSPRFRTGTDTQY
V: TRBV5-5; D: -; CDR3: ASSLMGATSEAF
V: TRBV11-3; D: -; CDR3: ASSLKSLMNTEAF
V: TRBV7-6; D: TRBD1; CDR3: ASSLKGTGISSYEQY
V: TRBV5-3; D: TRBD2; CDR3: AIITIFTSGCYEQY
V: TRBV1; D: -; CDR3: TSSPAFWWRDFYEQY
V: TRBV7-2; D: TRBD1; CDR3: ASSLGTGGHQPQH
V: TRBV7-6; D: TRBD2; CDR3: ASSPTSGRAYEQY
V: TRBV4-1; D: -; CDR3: ASSQDLIRAGLRGNEQF
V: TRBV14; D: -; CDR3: ASSDPRGINSNQPQH
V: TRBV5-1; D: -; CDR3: ASSLEGGISYEQY
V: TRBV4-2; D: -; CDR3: ASRVPGRHSPLH
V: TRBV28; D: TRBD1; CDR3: ASSFLVTGGALETQY
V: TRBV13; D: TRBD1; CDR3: ASSLAGTGGYEQY
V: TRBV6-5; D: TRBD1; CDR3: ASSDRVYEQY
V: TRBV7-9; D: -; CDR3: ASSLALSRQKNIQY
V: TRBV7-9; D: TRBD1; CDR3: ASSTPGQGASGANVLT
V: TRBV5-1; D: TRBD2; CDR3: ASSETSGRIGDEQF
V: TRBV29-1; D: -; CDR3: SVRREAEAF
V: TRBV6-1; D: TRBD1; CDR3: ASSGRTGYNEKLF
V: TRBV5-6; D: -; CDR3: ASSLGPLGVQETQY
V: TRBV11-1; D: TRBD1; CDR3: ASSLSGTGVMNTEAF
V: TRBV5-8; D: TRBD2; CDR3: ASSTLAGILSYNEQF
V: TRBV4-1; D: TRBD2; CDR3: ASSQPGLHEQY
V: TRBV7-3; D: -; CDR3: ASSPGGLSTDTQY
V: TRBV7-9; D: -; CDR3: ASSSGTYEQY
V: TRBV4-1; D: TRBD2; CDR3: ASSPPSGGASQETQY
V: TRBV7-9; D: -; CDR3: ASSLGAEMAETQY